The 7 T cell receptor beta chains reported below all come from one sample, sequenced in a study of cytomegalovirus exposure and HLA in healthy donors. With 60 Vbeta and 13 Jbeta primers, the PCR was carried out. The table came from immunoSEQ multiplex PCR; TCRdb's copy has only in-frame clones and leaves some out. This table has about 160,000 clones, around three quarters appearing once. Material: PBMCs. The receptor source for this set is a middle-aged woman in good health and CMV-seronegative.

This clone was seen a handful of times. The chain is built from TRBV18 and TRBJ2-6, with unresolved D. V was cut by 5 bases and J by 1 base, with 9 bases left in between. Germline V gene lookup returns CDR1 KGHSH and CDR2 LQKENI. CDR3 length: 15 residues. The CDR3 here is CASSGSESGANVLTF. CDR3 DNA: TGTGCCAGCTCAGGTTCGGAGTCTGGGGCCAACGTCCTGACTTTC.

This clone was counted only a few times. The J gene is TRBJ1-3, the V gene TRBV6-6; weak D call: TRBD1 (6 bases). Trimming removed 0 bases at V and 4 bases at J, with 10 bases between. Germline V CDR1 and CDR2: MNHNY, SVGAGI (reference sequence). This CDR3 has 15 residues. The CDR3 DNA sequence: TGTGCCAGCAGTTACTCGGGGGGGCGGGGAAACACCATATATTTT. Translated, it gives CASSYSGGRGNTIYF.

This clone was found once. A junction boundary mismatches the germline segment, possibly from a read error. The V and J genes are TRBV7-7 and TRBJ1-2; 9 nucleotides line up with TRBD1. The V gene's germline CDR1 is SSHAT and CDR2 FNYEAQ (reference sequence). The CDR3 is made up of 16 amino acids. CDR3 sequence reads: CASSVARTGANYGYTF. Written as DNA, the CDR3 is TGTGCCAGCAGCGTAGCCCGGACAGGGGCTAACTATGGCTACACCTTC.

The chain employs TRBV6-5 and TRBJ2-5; 8 bases are shared with TRBD2. The CDR3 length is 16 residues. CDR1 is MNHEY, CDR2 SVGAGI, per germline. Trimming removed 0 bases from V and 5 bases from J; junction bases left unmatched: 8. The CDR3 region is CASSYSGAGGGETQYF. The CDR3 DNA is TGTGCCAGCAGTTACTCTGGGGCGGGGGGCGGTGAGACCCAGTACTTC.

V and J are TRBV5-5 and TRBJ2-7; possibly TRBD2 for D (7 bases). Germline V CDR1 and CDR2: SGHKS, YYEKEE (reference sequence). This CDR3 is 15 amino acids long. Between the trimmed V and J ends, which lost 0 bases and 2 bases, there was a span of 12 bases. The CDR3 DNA sequence: TGTGCCAGCAGCTTGGTGGAGGGGGGGGCCTACGAGCAGTACTTC. Encoded protein: CASSLVEGGAYEQYF.

This clone showed up just a few times. Other DNA sequences in the same sample also yield this CDR3. The rearrangement joins TRBV28 to TRBJ2-7; D ambiguous. The CDR3 has 12 residues. The V end lost 1 base, the J end lost 4 bases, and 5 bases lay between the germline ends. Germline CDR1 MDHEN, CDR2 SYDVKM. The CDR3 sequence is CASSLSRYEQYF. The CDR3 DNA reads TGTGCCAGCAGTTTATCCAGGTACGAGCAGTACTTC.

V and J are TRBV2 and TRBJ1-1; no clear D. The V gene lost 3 bases and the J gene lost 5 bases, with 10 bases spanning the gap. This CDR3 is 13 amino acids long. Germline values: CDR1 SNHLY, CDR2 FYNNEI. The DNA for the CDR3 is TGTGCCAGCAGTGAGCAGGATTGGACTGAAGCTTTCTTT. It specifies CASSEQDWTEAFF. Together with reference TRBV2 and TRBJ1-1, the CDR3 gives the full variable domain: EPEVTQTPSHQVTQMGQEVILRCVPISNHLYFYWYRQILGQKVEFLVSFYNNEISEKSEIFDDQFSVERPDGSNFTLKIRSTKLEDSAMYFCASSEQDWTEAFFGQGTRLTVV.